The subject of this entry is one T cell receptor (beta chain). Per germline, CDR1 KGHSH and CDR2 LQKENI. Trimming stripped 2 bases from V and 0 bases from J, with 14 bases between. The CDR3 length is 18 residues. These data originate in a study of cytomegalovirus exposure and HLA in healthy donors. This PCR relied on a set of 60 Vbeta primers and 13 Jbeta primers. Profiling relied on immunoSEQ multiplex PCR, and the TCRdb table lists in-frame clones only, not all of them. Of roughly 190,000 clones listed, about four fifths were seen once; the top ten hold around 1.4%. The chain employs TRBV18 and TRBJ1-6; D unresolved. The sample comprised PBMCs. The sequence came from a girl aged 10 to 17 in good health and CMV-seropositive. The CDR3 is CASSPETSLSSYNSPLHF. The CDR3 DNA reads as TGTGCCAGCTCACCAGAAACTTCCTTGAGCTCCTATAATTCACCCCTCCACTTT.